The clone carrying this T cell receptor (beta chain) appeared once. This specimen belongs to a study of OX40 agonist ivuxolimab in advanced cancers. TCRdb's table, derived via immunoSEQ multiplex PCR, lists solely in-frame clones and lacks some. The sample lists about 74,000 clones, 84% occurring once. The source was CD4+ or CD8+ T cells sorted from blood, collected in a trial of the OX40 agonist ivuxolimab. This receptor was obtained from an adult with an advanced solid tumor such as melanoma, head and neck, liver or kidney cancer.

Here the CDR3 DNA reads TGTGCCAGCAGTTGGGGCATGTGGGGCTGGGAGACCCAGTACTTC. It is translated as CASSWGMWGWETQYF. The V gene is TRBV6-5, the J gene TRBJ2-5; a possible D gene is TRBD1 (5 bases). The CDR3 length is 15 residues. Germline values: CDR1 MNHEY, CDR2 SVGAGI. The V gene lost 4 bases and the J gene lost 5 bases, with 17 bases spanning the gap.